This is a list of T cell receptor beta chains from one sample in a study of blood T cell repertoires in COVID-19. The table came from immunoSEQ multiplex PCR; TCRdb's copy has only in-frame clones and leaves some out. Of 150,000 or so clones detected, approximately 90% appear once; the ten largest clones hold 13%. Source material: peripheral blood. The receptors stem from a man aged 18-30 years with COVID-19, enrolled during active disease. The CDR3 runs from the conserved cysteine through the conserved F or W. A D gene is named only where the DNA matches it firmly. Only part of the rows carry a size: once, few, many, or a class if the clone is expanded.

TGCAGCGCTGACAGAGGAGGGTTTAGCACAGATACGCAGTATTTT CSADRGGFSTDTQYF . TRBV29-1 . TRBJ2-3
TGTGCCACCAGTGATCGGATGACAGGGAGCACTGAAGCTTTCTTT CATSDRMTGSTEAFF . TRBV24-1 TRBD1 TRBJ1-1
TGTGCCAGTAGTATAGTCTCAGGGACCTACGAGCAGTACTTC CASSIVSGTYEQYF . TRBV19 . TRBJ2-7
TGTGCCAGCAGCCGCTACCACACAGGAATCCAAGAGACCCAGTACTTC CASSRYHTGIQETQYF . TRBV21-1 . TRBJ2-5
TGTGCCAGCCGAAATGGGCAGGGCAATCAGCCCCAGCATTTT CASRNGQGNQPQHF few TRBV28 . TRBJ1-5
TGTGCCAGCAGCCTCGGGACAAAGTCCTACGAGCAGTACTTC CASSLGTKSYEQYF . TRBV7-2 . TRBJ2-7
TGCGCCAGCAGCGGGGACAGGGTTAATATCGACGAGCAGTACTTC CASSGDRVNIDEQYF . TRBV5-1 TRBD1 TRBJ2-7
TGTGCCAGCAGTCTGAGCCCCGGGAGGAGTGAAAAACTGCTTTTT CASSLSPGRSEKLLF . TRBV6-2/TRBV6-3 . TRBJ1-4
TGTGCCAGCAGCGTAGACAGGGTTGACACCGGGGAGCTGTTTTTT CASSVDRVDTGELFF . TRBV9 . TRBJ2-2
TGTGCCAGCAGCGATTTAAGGGGGCTAAGACAGCCCCAGCATTTT CASSDLRGLRQPQHF once TRBV14 TRBD1 TRBJ1-5
TGTGCCACCTCCGTAGCGGGAGGATACGAGCAGTACTTC CATSVAGGYEQYF . TRBV27 TRBD2 TRBJ2-7
TGTGCCTGGAGCCGGGACAGGCCCTATGGCTACACCTTC CAWSRDRPYGYTF once TRBV30 TRBD1 TRBJ1-2
TGTGCCAGCAGTCCCGGGACAGGGCGATCCTACGAGCAGTACTTC CASSPGTGRSYEQYF . TRBV7-6 TRBD1 TRBJ2-7
TGTGCCAGCAGCACAGGGTCACAGCCCCAGCATTTT CASSTGSQPQHF . TRBV9 . TRBJ1-5
TGTGCCAGCAGTGAAGGAGGGACAGGGTATTCACCCCTCCACTTT CASSEGGTGYSPLHF . TRBV2 TRBD1 TRBJ1-6
TGTGCCAGCTGCAGGGAACCAGGTCAGCCCCAGCATTTT CASCREPGQPQHF many TRBV2 . TRBJ1-5
TGTGCCAGCAGCTTGGGACAGATCAATAATTCACCCCTCCACTTT CASSLGQINNSPLHF . TRBV2 TRBD1 TRBJ1-6
TGTGCCAGCAGCCTAGCGGGACTTAGCACAGATACGCAGTATTTT CASSLAGLSTDTQYF . TRBV7-8 TRBD2 TRBJ2-3
TGTGCCAGCAGCCTACCTCGCATGCGGGAAAAACTGCTTTTT CASSLPRMREKLLF once TRBV28 . TRBJ1-4
TGTGCCAGCAGTGCCCGGGGAGCCTCGATGGAGGATACGCAGTATTTT CASSARGASMEDTQYF once TRBV2 . TRBJ2-3
TGTGCCAGCAGTTACTCTCCAGGGAAAGACTATGGCTACACCTTC CASSYSPGKDYGYTF . TRBV6-6 . TRBJ1-2
TGTGCCAGCAACCCGACAGGGACAGGAAACACCATATATTTT CASNPTGTGNTIYF . TRBV28 TRBD1 TRBJ1-3
TGTGCCTGGAGTGTACTGACAGTGAGTGGCTACACCTTC CAWSVLTVSGYTF . TRBV30 . TRBJ1-2
TGTGCCAGCAGGGTAGATCGGGTCTCTGAAGCTTTCTTT CASRVDRVSEAFF . TRBV2 . TRBJ1-1
TGTGCCAGCAGCCCCGGGACTAGCGGGAGCCAAATCCGTTTCCACGAGCAGTACTTC CASSPGTSGSQIRFHEQYF . TRBV4-2 TRBD2 TRBJ2-7
TGTGCCAGCAGCTTCGAGGGGGCTACCTACAATGAGCAGTTCTTC CASSFEGATYNEQFF . TRBV11-2 TRBD1 TRBJ2-1
TGTGCCAGCAGTTCACCCCGGGACAGGGTCCGTCAGGGAGATACGCAGTATTTT CASSSPRDRVRQGDTQYF . TRBV6-2/TRBV6-3 TRBD1 TRBJ2-3
TGTGCCAGCACTCCCCCGGACAGACTCTCTTTCCCCTATGGCTACACCTTC CASTPPDRLSFPYGYTF few TRBV27 . TRBJ1-2
TGTGCCAGCAGTTACTCGGCGGGACTGCCATACAATGAGCAGTTCTTC CASSYSAGLPYNEQFF . TRBV6-2/TRBV6-3 . TRBJ2-1
TGTGCCAGCGGGGACTTCTACGAGCAGTACTTC CASGDFYEQYF once TRBV6-5 . TRBJ2-7